This T cell receptor (beta chain) derives from a study of blood T cells in healthy people across ages. Study findings and constraints: A roughly linear age-dependent decrease characterized TCR beta diversity per million T cells.

Sample-barcoded 5' priming and a J-beta primer mix drove a second PCR of 7 to 11 cycles. TCRdb analysed the 5' RACE reads with MiXCR anew, one entry per CDR3 protein. The sample contains around 900,000 distinct CDR3 sequences, under 35% of which appear only once. This clonotype was picked up many times. Its matching antigen is unknown. The sample taken for sequencing was blood. This receptor was identified in an elderly woman in good health.

CDR3 sequence (DNA): TGCGCCAGCAGCCAAACCGGACTAGCGGGGACCTACGAGCAGTACTTC. Encoded protein: CASSQTGLAGTYEQYF. The chain uses TRBV4-3 and TRBJ2-7, with TRBD2 identical over 12 bases. J lost 2 bases, V lost 2 bases, and 4 bases had no gene match. Germline assignment: CDR1 LGHNA and CDR2 YSLEER. The CDR3 consists of 16 residues.